One T cell receptor beta chain is described in this entry. The target of this receptor is not known. No base quality information exists; no much larger clone differs at one position. Library preparation used the immunoSEQ multiplex PCR assay. TCRdb carries this immuneACCESS record with in-frame sequences only. Its versions omit some clonotypes, under half of them owing to an unresolved V gene in the studies checked, with the rest unexplained. Here the sample has under 75,000 clones; 80% to 95% occur a single time. The ten largest clones add up to 4.3% of the sample. Including the terminal cysteine and phenylalanine, the CDR3 comprises 14 residues. The CDR3 DNA has 42 bases and is translated from base 1. CDR1 and CDR2 are read off the germline V gene as MGHDK and SYGVNS. The junction shows trimming of 6 bases on V and 2 bases on J, plus 11 bases between the germline ends. The data belong to a study of technical replicates of blood from a handful of donors (TCRdb year 2017).

The sequenced sample was PBMCs. The V and J segments used are TRBV25-1 and TRBJ2-4; the D gene is perhaps TRBD2, on 5 matching bases. The TCR comes from a human donor in good health. Some clones in this sample may be carry-over from other donors' samples. The CDR3 region reads CASSPTGTKNIQYF. DNA sequence: TGTGCCAGCAGCCCCACGGGGACCAAAAACATTCAGTACTTC.